These 25 T cell receptor beta chains were all obtained from the same sample, sequenced in a study of blood T cell repertoires in COVID-19. Clones were sequenced by immunoSEQ multiplex PCR, and TCRdb holds only the in-frame ones, with some missing. The sample shows around 170,000 clones, around 72% of them seen only once. The sequenced material came from peripheral blood. The source of these receptors is a woman older than 75 with acute or convalescent COVID-19.

The chain employs TRBV5-8 and TRBJ2-1; possibly TRBD2 for D (6 bases). Germline V gene lookup returns CDR1 SGHTS and CDR2 YDEGEE. Deletions cut 0 bases from V and 3 bases from J, with 16 bases between. The CDR3 is 17 amino acids. The CDR3 sequence is CASSLVDGGTSYNEQFF. Here the CDR3 DNA reads TGTGCCAGCAGCTTGGTGGATGGCGGGACCAGCTACAATGAGCAGTTCTTC.

This clone was seen a single time. The gene calls are TRBV28 and TRBJ2-7; D not certain. V dropped 3 bases and J dropped 4 bases, with 13 bases sitting between them. The CDR3 loop spans 14 amino acids. Germline CDR1 is MDHEN and CDR2 is SYDVKM. The CDR3 is CASSFPADFYEQYF. DNA for the CDR3: TGTGCCAGCAGTTTTCCCGCGGATTTTTACGAGCAGTACTTC.

This clone was picked up one time. The V and J genes are TRBV7-8 and TRBJ1-2; a weak D match, TRBD1 (5 bases). V was trimmed by 5 bases and J by 6 bases, leaving 16 bases between them. Germline CDR1 SGHVS, CDR2 FQNEAQ. This CDR3 contains 14 residues. The CDR3 is CASSALGQLHGYTF. As DNA, the CDR3 is TGTGCCAGCAGCGCCCTTGGACAACTCCATGGCTACACCTTC.

This clone was seen more than once but under ten times. The chain joins TRBV7-2 to TRBJ1-3; 8 bases fit TRBD1. Germline values: CDR1 SGHTA, CDR2 FQGNSA. CDR3 length: 15 amino acids. Trimming took 5 bases from V and 9 from J; bases not matched to a gene: 12. The CDR3 is CASSLWGQVGGTIYF. The CDR3 region has the DNA TGTGCCAGCAGCCTTTGGGGACAGGTTGGGGGCACCATATATTTT.

The chain has TRBV5-1 and TRBJ2-7; maybe TRBD2 (6 bases). The germline V gene has CDR1 SGHRS and CDR2 YFSETQ. The CDR3 has 14 residues. Trimming cost V 1 base and J 2 bases, with 10 bases left between them. DNA for the CDR3: TGCGCCAGCAGCTTGCGTCCGGGGGCCTACGAGCAGTACTTC. The encoded protein is CASSLRPGAYEQYF.

The rearrangement uses TRBV19 and TRBJ2-5; possibly TRBD2 for D (6 bases). CDR3 length: 16 amino acids. Germline V CDR1 and CDR2: LNHDA, SQIVND (reference sequence). V was trimmed by 4 bases and J by 4 bases, leaving 19 bases between them. This CDR3 is CASSTSSLAGLETQYF. The CDR3, as DNA: TGTGCCAGTAGTACTAGCTCCCTGGCGGGACTAGAGACCCAGTACTTC.

The genes are TRBV11-2 and TRBJ2-5; D might be TRBD2 (6 bases). The CDR3 runs to 15 residues. V lost 3 bases and J 5 bases, leaving 16 bases between the germline ends. From germline, CDR1 is SGHAT and CDR2 FQNNGV. The CDR3 reads CASSFSHSGYETQYF. The CDR3 nucleotides are TGTGCCAGCAGCTTTTCACACAGCGGGTATGAGACCCAGTACTTC.

V is TRBV18 and J is TRBJ2-7, with TRBD2 as a possible D gene (5 bases). CDR3 length equals 15 residues. Per the germline V gene, CDR1 is KGHSH and CDR2 is LQKENI. V was clipped by 0 bases and J by 6 bases, with 15 bases between them. CDR3 coding DNA: TGTGCCAGCTCACCACCGCACCTAGCTTACGGCGAGCAGTACTTC. This sequence encodes CASSPPHLAYGEQYF.

This chain joins TRBV6-5 and TRBJ2-7, with 10 bases identical to TRBD1. V lost 10 bases, J lost 3 bases, and 9 bases stayed unmatched. This CDR3 spans 14 amino acids. CDR1 and CDR2 (germline): MNHEY, SVGAGI. The CDR3 protein is CATGRGQGFYEQYF. CDR3 in DNA: TGTGCCACGGGGCGGGGACAGGGGTTCTACGAGCAGTACTTC.

The chain combines TRBV15 with TRBJ2-7; D may be TRBD1 (5 bases). Germline V gene lookup returns CDR1 LNHNV and CDR2 YYDKDF (reference sequence). Trimming stripped 3 bases from V and 4 bases from J, with 7 bases between. The CDR3 consists of 12 residues. The CDR3 region has the DNA TGTGCCACCAGCAGGGCAGGGTACGAGCAGTACTTC. Translating gives CATSRAGYEQYF.

This clone was found a few times. Distinct nucleotide sequences in the sample also encode this CDR3. The genes are TRBV27 and TRBJ2-3; tentative D call: TRBD1 (5 bases). This CDR3 has 13 residues. Germline values: CDR1 MNHEY, CDR2 SMNVEV (reference sequence). V gave up 6 bases and J gave up 0 bases, with 7 bases separating them. CDR3: CASRTDSTDTQYF. CDR3 nucleotides: TGTGCCAGCAGGACAGACAGCACAGATACGCAGTATTTT.

The V and J genes are TRBV9 and TRBJ2-2; D gene uncertain. CDR1 is SGDLS, CDR2 YYNGEE, per germline. This CDR3 is built from 14 residues. Trimming pared 2 bases from V and 4 bases from J, leaving 9 bases between. CDR3 sequence reads: CASSVLQFTGELFF. CDR3 in DNA: TGTGCCAGCAGCGTTTTACAATTCACCGGGGAGCTGTTTTTT.

The CDR3 DNA is TGTGCCTGGAGTGAGGACTACTCCTACGAGCAGTACTTC. Translated: CAWSEDYSYEQYF. This chain connects TRBV30 to TRBJ2-7, with D possibly TRBD2 on 6 matching bases. Germline-derived CDR1 and CDR2 are GTSNPN and SVGIG (reference sequence). CDR3 length equals 13 residues. V lost 1 base and J 0 bases, leaving 7 bases between the germline ends. Together with reference TRBV30 and TRBJ2-7, the CDR3 gives the full variable domain: SQTIHQWPATLVQPVGSPLSLECTVEGTSNPNLYWYRQAAGRGLQLLFYSVGIGQISSEVPQNLSASRPQDRQFILSSKKLLLSDSGFYLCAWSEDYSYEQYFGPGTRLTVT.

The chain combines TRBV30 with TRBJ2-1; 7 positions match TRBD2. CDR1 is GTSNPN and CDR2 is SVGIG in the germline V gene (reference sequence). V shed 3 bases, J shed 9 bases, and the junction held 8 bases outside the gene matches. The CDR3 runs 13 residues. The CDR3 spells CAWSASGGSEQFF. CDR3 coding DNA: TGTGCCTGGAGCGCGTCCGGGGGGAGTGAGCAGTTCTTC.

The DNA for the CDR3 is TGTGCCAGCAGTGCGGACACCACAGATACGCAGTATTTT. Translation gives CASSADTTDTQYF. The chain uses TRBV12-3 or TRBV12-4 and TRBJ2-3; perhaps TRBD1 as D (5 bases). The CDR3 is 13 amino acids. V was trimmed by 5 bases and J by 2 bases, leaving 8 bases between them.

The chain links TRBV5-1 to TRBJ2-3, with TRBD2 matching 7 bases. The V and J ends lost 0 bases and 1 base, in that order; junction bases with no gene match: 8. The CDR3 consists of 17 residues. Germline V gene sequence: CDR1 SGHRS, CDR2 YFSETQ. The CDR3 loop reads CASSLDLYAGGTDTQYF. DNA of the CDR3: TGCGCCAGCAGCTTGGACCTTTATGCGGGGGGCACAGATACGCAGTATTTT. The full variable domain, with the rest looked up from reference TRBV5-1 and TRBJ2-3, is KAGVTQTPRYLIKTRGQQVTLSCSPISGHRSVSWYQQTPGQGLQFLFEYFSETQRNKGNFPGRFSGRQFSNSRSEMNVSTLELGDSALYLCASSLDLYAGGTDTQYFGPGTRLTVL.

This clone was picked up many times. This chain connects TRBV5-1 to TRBJ2-2; 11 nucleotides agree with TRBD2. Per germline, CDR1 SGHRS and CDR2 YFSETQ. This CDR3 contains 16 residues. J lost 3 bases, V lost 4 bases, and 5 bases had no gene match. The CDR3 bases are TGCGCCAGCAGCGTAGCGGGAGGGCCGGACACCGGGGAGCTGTTTTTT. Amino acid sequence: CASSVAGGPDTGELFF.

The chain combines TRBV7-2 with TRBJ2-2; a weak D match, TRBD1 (6 bases). This CDR3 region has 12 residues. V was shortened by 9 bases and J by 4 bases, with 9 bases between the two germline ends. Looked up from germline, CDR1 is SGHTA and CDR2 is FQGNSA. CDR3 amino acids: CARQGITGELFF. The CDR3 DNA is TGTGCCAGACAGGGCATCACCGGGGAGCTGTTTTTT.

The CDR3 DNA follows: TGCGCCAGCAGCGGGACTAGCGGGAGGGCCACAGATACGCAGTATTTT. This sequence encodes CASSGTSGRATDTQYF. This chain connects TRBV5-1 to TRBJ2-3; TRBD2 matches 16 bases. V lost 4 bases and J lost 2; bases outside the gene matches: 1. Germline lookup yields CDR1 SGHRS and CDR2 YFSETQ. This CDR3 spans 16 amino acids.

This chain links TRBV19 with TRBJ2-3; the match to TRBD2 covers 11 bases. V shed 8 bases and J 4 bases; nucleotides not matched to a gene: 8. Germline CDR1 reads LNHDA; CDR2 reads SQIVND (reference sequence). CDR3 length: 15 amino acids. The CDR3 here is CASGTSGRIADTQYF. In DNA, the CDR3 is TGTGCCAGTGGCACTAGCGGGAGAATCGCAGATACGCAGTATTTT.

The rearrangement joins TRBV6-5 to TRBJ2-7; 9 bases are shared with TRBD1. This CDR3 is built from 16 residues. The germline V gene has CDR1 MNHEY and CDR2 SVGAGI. J was trimmed by 7 bases and V by 2 bases; bases with no gene match: 12. The DNA for the CDR3 is TGTGCCAGCAGTTACGCGGACAGGGGAAGGGCTGCTGAGCAGTACTTC. Its translation: CASSYADRGRAAEQYF.

The CDR3 loop is CASSLGQGNYNEQFF. The DNA for the CDR3 is TGTGCCAGCAGCTTAGGACAGGGCAACTACAATGAGCAGTTCTTC. The chain uses TRBV11-2 and TRBJ2-1, with 7 bases lining up with TRBD1. The CDR3 covers 15 residues. Germline V CDR1 and CDR2: SGHAT, FQNNGV. V was pared by 1 base and J by 3 bases, with 3 bases of the junction left unmatched.

This clone showed up many times. This chain connects TRBV19 to TRBJ2-7, with 11 bases lining up with TRBD1. CDR1 and CDR2 (germline): LNHDA, SQIVND (reference sequence). The CDR3 contains 16 residues. V shed 5 bases and J 3 bases; nucleotides not matched to a gene: 9. This CDR3 reads CASSPRTGGERYEQYF. DNA of the CDR3: TGTGCCAGTAGTCCCCGGACAGGGGGCGAACGCTACGAGCAGTACTTC.

This rearrangement joins TRBV5-1 to TRBJ2-7; a possible D gene is TRBD2 (5 bases). CDR3 length: 16 residues. V was trimmed by 0 bases and J by 4 bases, leaving 17 bases between them. Germline loops: CDR1 SGHRS, CDR2 YFSETQ. This CDR3 reads CASSLGGPENGYEQYF. The CDR3 DNA reads as TGCGCCAGCAGCTTGGGAGGGCCGGAAAATGGGTACGAGCAGTACTTC.

In this sample, this clone turned up many times. DNA for the CDR3: TGTGCCAGCAGTACAAGGACAGGGGAAAATTACGAGCAGTACTTC. Its protein product is CASSTRTGENYEQYF. The chain uses TRBV6-5 and TRBJ2-7; 9 nucleotides line up with TRBD1. V gave up 5 bases and J gave up 4 bases; unmatched junction bases: 9. From germline, CDR1 is MNHEY and CDR2 SVGAGI. The CDR3 covers 15 residues.